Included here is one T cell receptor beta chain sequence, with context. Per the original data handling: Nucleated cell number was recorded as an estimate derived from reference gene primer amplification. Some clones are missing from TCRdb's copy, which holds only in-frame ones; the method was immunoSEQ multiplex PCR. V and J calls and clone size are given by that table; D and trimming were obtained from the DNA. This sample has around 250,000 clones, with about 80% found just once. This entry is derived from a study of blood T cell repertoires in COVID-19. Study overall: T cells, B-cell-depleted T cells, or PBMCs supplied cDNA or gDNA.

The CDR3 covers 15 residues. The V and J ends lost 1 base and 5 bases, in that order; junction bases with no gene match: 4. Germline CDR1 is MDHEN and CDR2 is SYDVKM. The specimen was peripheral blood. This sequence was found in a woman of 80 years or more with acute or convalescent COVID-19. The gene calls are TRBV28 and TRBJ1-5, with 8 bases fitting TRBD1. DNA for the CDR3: TGTGCCAGCAGTTTATTGGACAGGGACCATCAGCCCCAGCATTTT. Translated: CASSLLDRDHQPQHF.